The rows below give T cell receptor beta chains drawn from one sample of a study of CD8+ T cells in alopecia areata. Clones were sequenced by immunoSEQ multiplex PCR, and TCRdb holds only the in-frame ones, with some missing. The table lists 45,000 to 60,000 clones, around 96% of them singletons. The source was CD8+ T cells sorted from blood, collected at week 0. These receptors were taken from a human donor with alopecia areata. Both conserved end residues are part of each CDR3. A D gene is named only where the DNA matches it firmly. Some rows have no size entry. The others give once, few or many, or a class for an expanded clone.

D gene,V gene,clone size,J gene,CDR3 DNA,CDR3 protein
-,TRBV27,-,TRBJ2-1,TGTGCCAGTCAACAGGGAACGGCCTACAATGAGCAGTTCTTC,CASQQGTAYNEQFF
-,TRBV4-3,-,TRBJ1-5,TGCGCCAGCAGTCCAGACGGGGGAAATTCGCCCCAGCATTTT,CASSPDGGNSPQHF
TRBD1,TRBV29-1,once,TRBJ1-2,TGCAGCGTTGAACCCGGACAGGGAAGGGAGCGTGGCTACACCTTC,CSVEPGQGRERGYTF
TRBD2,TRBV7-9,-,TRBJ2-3,TGTGCCAGCAGCCCATCAGCGGGGGAGGCCCCAGATACGCAGTATTTT,CASSPSAGEAPDTQYF
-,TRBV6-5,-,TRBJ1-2,TGTGCCAGCAGTTACGAAGGGGGAGGGGATGGCTACACCTTC,CASSYEGGGDGYTF
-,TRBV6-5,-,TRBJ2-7,TGTGCCAGCAGTTACTCGAGGACCGACGGCTCCTACGAGCAGTACTTC,CASSYSRTDGSYEQYF
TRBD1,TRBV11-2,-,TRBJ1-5,TGTGCCAGCAGCTTAGGGACAGGGTCGGGTCAGCCCCAGCATTTT,CASSLGTGSGQPQHF
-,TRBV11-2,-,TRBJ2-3,TGTGCCAGCAGCTTTGAGACTCCACCAAGGATGGGCGATACGCAGTATTTT,CASSFETPPRMGDTQYF
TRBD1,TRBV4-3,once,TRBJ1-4,TGCGCCAGCAGCCAGGACAGGGCTCGTAGTGAAAAACTGTTTTTT,CASSQDRARSEKLFF
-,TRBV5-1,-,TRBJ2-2,TGCGCCAGCAGCTTTAGACAGGCACTCGGGGAGCTGTTTTTT,CASSFRQALGELFF
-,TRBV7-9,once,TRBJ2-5,TGTGCCAGCAGCAGCCTAGAGACCCAGTACTTC,CASSSLETQYF
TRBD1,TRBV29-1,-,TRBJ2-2,TGCAGCGCGGACAGGGGTGACACCGGGGAGCTGTTTTTT,CSADRGDTGELFF
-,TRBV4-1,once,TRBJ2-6,TGCGCCAGCAGCCAAGAAGTAACGGATTCTGGGGCCAACGTCCTGACTTTC,CASSQEVTDSGANVLTF
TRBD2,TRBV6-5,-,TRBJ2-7,TGTGCCAGCAGGGACGGGGGGAGTCCCGAGCAGTACTTC,CASRDGGSPEQYF
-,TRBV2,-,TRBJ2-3,TGTGCCAGCAGAACAGGGACAGATACGCAGTATTTT,CASRTGTDTQYF
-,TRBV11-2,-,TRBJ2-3,TGTGCCAGCAGCTTAGTAAGTGGGCTTGGCACAGATACGCAGTATTTT,CASSLVSGLGTDTQYF
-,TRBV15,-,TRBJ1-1,TGTGCGTCTGGCAGGGCGAACACTGAAGCTTTCTTT,CASGRANTEAFF
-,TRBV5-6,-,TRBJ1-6,TGTGCCAGCAGCCCGTTTAGAGGGCGAAGTAATTCACCCCTCCACTTT,CASSPFRGRSNSPLHF
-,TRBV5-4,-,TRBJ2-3,TGTGCCAGCAGCTTGGGATCAGATACGCAGTATTTT,CASSLGSDTQYF
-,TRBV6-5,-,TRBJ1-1,TGTGCCAGCAGTTACACCGGAGCGAACACTGAAGCTTTCTTT,CASSYTGANTEAFF
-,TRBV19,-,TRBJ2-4,TGTGCCAGTAGTATACATATGGGCAAAAACATTCAGTACTTC,CASSIHMGKNIQYF
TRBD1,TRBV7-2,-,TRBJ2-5,TGTGCCAGCAGTATCAACACGGGACAGGGCTGGGAGACCCAGTACTTC,CASSINTGQGWETQYF
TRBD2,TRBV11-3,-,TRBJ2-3,TGTGCCAGCAGCCCGGGACTAGCGGGGGGGCGCGACGGCACAGATACGCAGTATTTT,CASSPGLAGGRDGTDTQYF
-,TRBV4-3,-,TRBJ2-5,TGCGCCAGCAGCCAGGAGGGGCAGAGTACCCAGTACTTC,CASSQEGQSTQYF
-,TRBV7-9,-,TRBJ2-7,TGTGCCAGCAGTCTTTACTACGAGCAGTACTTC,CASSLYYEQYF
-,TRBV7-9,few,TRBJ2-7,TGTGCCAGCAGCTTTCCAGAACCGGGACCCACCGTTTACGAGCAGTACTTC,CASSFPEPGPTVYEQYF
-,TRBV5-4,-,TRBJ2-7,TGTGCCAGCAGCTTGGAGGGCCTCGGGGCCCCCTACGAGCAGTACTTC,CASSLEGLGAPYEQYF
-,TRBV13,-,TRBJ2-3,TGTGCCAGCAGCTTAGGGGTGGCACTAGGAACCACAGATACGCAGTATTTT,CASSLGVALGTTDTQYF
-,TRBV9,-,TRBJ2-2,TGTGCCAGCAGCGTAGAGGTCGGAGCGAACACCGGGGAGCTGTTTTTT,CASSVEVGANTGELFF
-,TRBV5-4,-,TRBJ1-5,TGTGCCAGCAGCTTTGGGGGCAGCAATCAGCCCCAGCATTTT,CASSFGGSNQPQHF
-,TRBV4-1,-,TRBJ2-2,TGCGCCAGCAGCCAAGATCCGGCGGGCGGGGAGCTGTTTTTT,CASSQDPAGGELFF
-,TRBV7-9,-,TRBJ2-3,TGTGCCAGCAGGAACCCACGGTCCGATACGCAGTATTTT,CASRNPRSDTQYF
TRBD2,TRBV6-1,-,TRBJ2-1,TGTGCCAGCAGTGCTAGCGGGGGTTTTGTTCTCGAGCAGTTCTTC,CASSASGGFVLEQFF
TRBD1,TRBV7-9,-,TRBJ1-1,TGTGCCAGCAGCTTCCTGACAGGGGGCACGTTGACTGAAGCTTTCTTT,CASSFLTGGTLTEAFF
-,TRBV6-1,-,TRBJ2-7,TGTGCCAGCAGGGAAGGCTACGAGCAGTACTTC,CASREGYEQYF
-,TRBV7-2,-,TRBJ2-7,TGTGCCAGCAGCCCGAATCCGGGGGTACCCTACGAGCAGTACTTC,CASSPNPGVPYEQYF
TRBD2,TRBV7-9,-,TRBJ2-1,TGTGCCAGCAGCTTAGTAAGACTAGCGAACAATGAGCAGTTCTTC,CASSLVRLANNEQFF
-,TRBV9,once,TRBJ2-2,TGTGCCAGCAGCGCGAAGAACACCGGGGAGCTGTTTTTT,CASSAKNTGELFF
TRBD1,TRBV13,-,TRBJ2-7,TGTGCCAGCTCGGACAGGAGCTCCTACGAGCAGTACTTC,CASSDRSSYEQYF
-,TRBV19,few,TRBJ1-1,TGTGCCAGCCGGCCCGATTCCACGGCTGAAGCTTTCTTT,CASRPDSTAEAFF
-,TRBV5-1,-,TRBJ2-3,TGCGCCAGCAGCTTGGAATCTCCCTGGAGCACAGATACGCAGTATTTT,CASSLESPWSTDTQYF
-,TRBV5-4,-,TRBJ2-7,TGTGCCAGCAGCCCGGGGGTCGCTGGGACCTACGAGCAGTACTTC,CASSPGVAGTYEQYF
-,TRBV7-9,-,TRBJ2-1,TGTGCCAGCAGCTTACGAGTCGAGTACAGCAGGGGACCCTACAATGAGCAGTTCTTC,CASSLRVEYSRGPYNEQFF
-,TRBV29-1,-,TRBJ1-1,TGCAGCGTCGAACAAGGGGGATGGGACACTGAAGCTTTCTTT,CSVEQGGWDTEAFF
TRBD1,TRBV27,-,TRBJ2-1,TGTGCCAGCAGTTTACCCAGGACAGGGGTTGAGCAGTTCTTC,CASSLPRTGVEQFF
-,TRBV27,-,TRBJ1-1,TGTGCCAGCAGTTTATGGGCAGGCCAGGACACTGAAGCTTTCTTT,CASSLWAGQDTEAFF
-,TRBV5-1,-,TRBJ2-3,TGCGCCAGCAGCTCCGGGACTTACCTTAGCACAGATACGCAGTATTTT,CASSSGTYLSTDTQYF
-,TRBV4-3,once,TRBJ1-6,TGCGCCAGCAGCTTGACCACCGATCTCGTAAATTCACCCCTCCACTTT,CASSLTTDLVNSPLHF
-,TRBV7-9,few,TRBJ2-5,TGTGCCAGCAGATCTGGACTGGGGGAGACCCAGTACTTC,CASRSGLGETQYF
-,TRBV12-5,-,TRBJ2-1,TGTGCTAGTGGTTTGTCGTTGAACAATGAGCAGTTCTTC,CASGLSLNNEQFF
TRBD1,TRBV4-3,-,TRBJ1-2,TGCGCCAGCAGCCAAGGAACAGGGGATAACTATGGCTACACCTTC,CASSQGTGDNYGYTF
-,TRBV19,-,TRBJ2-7,TGTGCCAGTAGTTTGGGACTTATCCACGAGCAGTACTTC,CASSLGLIHEQYF
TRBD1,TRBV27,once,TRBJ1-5,TGTGCCAGCAGGAGACAGGGTAGCAATCAGCCCCAGCATTTT,CASRRQGSNQPQHF
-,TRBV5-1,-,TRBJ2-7,TGCGCCAGTAGACCAGGGGAGGTTTCGGGGGAGCAGTACTTC,CASRPGEVSGEQYF
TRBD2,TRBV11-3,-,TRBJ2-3,TGTGCCAGCAGCCGTACTTTGGGACTAGCGACAGATACGCAGTATTTT,CASSRTLGLATDTQYF
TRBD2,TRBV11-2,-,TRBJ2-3,TGTGCCAGCAGCTTAGATGGACTAGCGGGGGGCGACGCAGATACGCAGTATTTT,CASSLDGLAGGDADTQYF
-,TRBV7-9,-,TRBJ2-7,TGTGCCAGCAGCTTAGCGGGGAGGCCCTACGAGCAGTACTTC,CASSLAGRPYEQYF
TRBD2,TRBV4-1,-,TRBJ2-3,TGCGCCAGCAGCCAAGTTGTAAGCGGGGGGCGCAGTGAGCAGTATTTT,CASSQVVSGGRSEQYF
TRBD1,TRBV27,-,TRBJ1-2,TGTGCCAGCAGACCCCGTGCTTGGGGACAGAGCTTCTATGGCTACACCTTC,CASRPRAWGQSFYGYTF
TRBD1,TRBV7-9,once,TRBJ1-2,TGTGCCAGCAGCTTTGGACAGGGCCATAACTATGGCTACACCTTC,CASSFGQGHNYGYTF